These 21 T cell receptor beta chains share one sample of origin, sequenced in a study of CD8+ T cells in alopecia areata. As the sequencing template, cDNA was produced by extracting RNA and reverse transcribing it. TCRdb's table, derived via immunoSEQ multiplex PCR, lists solely in-frame clones and lacks some. The sample shows 30,000 to 35,000 clones, 55% of them seen only once. Material for sequencing was NKG2D-high CD8+ T cells sorted from blood. The receptors originated from a human donor with alopecia areata.

This clone has more than one count but fewer than ten. This chain joins TRBV6-5 and TRBJ1-2, with TRBD1 identical over 11 bases. The V and J ends lost 6 bases and 4 bases, in that order; junction bases with no gene match: 4. The germline CDR1 and CDR2 sequences are MNHEY and SVGAGI. This CDR3 has 14 amino acids. CDR3: CASSGQGAFYGYTF. The CDR3 DNA reads TGTGCCAGCAGCGGACAGGGGGCTTTCTATGGCTACACCTTC.

The CDR3 region is CASSPGSLVEQYF. In DNA, the CDR3 is TGTGCCAGCAGCCCCGGGTCCCTAGTCGAGCAGTACTTC. The chain is built from TRBV5-6 and TRBJ2-7; D is unresolved. Trimming stripped 4 bases from V and 6 bases from J, with 14 bases between. The CDR3 consists of 13 residues. The germline CDR1 and CDR2 sequences are SGHDT and YYEEEE.

V gene TRBV13 combines with J gene TRBJ2-1; 14 bases are shared with TRBD2. Germline V gene lookup returns CDR1 PRHDT and CDR2 FYEKMQ (reference sequence). CDR3 size: 17 residues. The ends lost 5 bases at V and 6 bases at J; junction bases unmatched: 9. The CDR3: CASSIWTSGRSGNEQFF. CDR3 sequence (DNA): TGTGCCAGCAGCATTTGGACTAGCGGGAGGTCAGGCAATGAGCAGTTCTTC.

The chain is built from TRBV7-9 and TRBJ2-7, with D perhaps TRBD1 (5 bases). Trimming stripped 5 bases from V and 3 bases from J, with 20 bases between. There are 16 residues in the CDR3. Germline-derived CDR1 and CDR2 are SEHNR and FQNEAQ (reference sequence). The CDR3 loop reads CASSHAFTGQDYEQYF. The DNA for the CDR3 is TGTGCCAGCAGCCACGCCTTCACCGGACAAGACTACGAGCAGTACTTC. Full variable domain (remainder filled in from reference TRBV7-9 and TRBJ2-7): DTGVSQNPRHKITKRGQNVTFRCDPISEHNRLYWYRQTLGQGPEFLTYFQNEAQLEKSRLLSDRFSAERPKGSFSTLEIQRTEQGDSAMYLCASSHAFTGQDYEQYFGPGTRLTVT.

This clone was seen more than once but under ten times. Distinct nucleotide sequences in the sample also encode this CDR3. The V gene is TRBV5-1, the J gene TRBJ2-1; 7 bases agree with TRBD2. V trimming: 0 bases; J trimming: 3 bases; junction bases outside the gene matches: 3. Germline V gene sequence: CDR1 SGHRS, CDR2 YFSETQ. CDR3 length: 15 residues. Written as DNA, the CDR3 is TGCGCCAGCAGCTTGGAGCGGGGCAGCTACAATGAGCAGTTCTTC. Protein product: CASSLERGSYNEQFF.

V usage is TRBV7-2 and J usage is TRBJ1-5; the match to TRBD1 covers 9 bases. The germline gives CDR1 SGHTA, CDR2 FQGNSA. V lost 6 bases to trimming and J lost 1 base; unmatched junction nucleotides: 4. CDR3 size: 15 residues. The CDR3 DNA reads as TGTGCCAGCAGTTCGACAGGGGGGAGCAATCAGCCCCAGCATTTT. Protein product: CASSSTGGSNQPQHF.

This sequence joins TRBV4-1 and TRBJ2-3, with TRBD2 matching 16 bases. V lost 3 bases to trimming and J lost 6 bases; unmatched junction nucleotides: 12. The CDR3 is 19 residues long. Germline V gene data show CDR1 as MGHRA and CDR2 as YSYEKL. The CDR3 sequence: CASSHLPGTSGGEGDTQYF. CDR3 DNA sequence: TGCGCCAGCAGCCACCTACCCGGGACTAGCGGGGGGGAGGGTGATACGCAGTATTTT.

The chain has TRBV7-9 and TRBJ1-1, with D possibly TRBD1 on 5 matching bases. Germline V lookup: CDR1 SEHNR, CDR2 FQNEAQ (reference sequence). Trimming took 5 bases from V and 1 from J, leaving 20 bases between them. The CDR3 extends over 17 amino acids. The CDR3 sequence: CASSPGRTNKGNTEAFF. The CDR3 DNA sequence: TGTGCCAGCAGCCCGGGACGGACTAATAAGGGGAACACTGAAGCTTTCTTT. Supplemented by reference TRBV7-9 and TRBJ1-1, the full variable domain reads DTGVSQNPRHKITKRGQNVTFRCDPISEHNRLYWYRQTLGQGPEFLTYFQNEAQLEKSRLLSDRFSAERPKGSFSTLEIQRTEQGDSAMYLCASSPGRTNKGNTEAFFGQGTRLTVV.

This chain uses TRBV5-1 with TRBJ2-7, with TRBD1 matching over 8 bases. V shed 7 bases and J 2 bases; nucleotides not matched to a gene: 5. Germline-derived CDR1 and CDR2 are SGHRS and YFSETQ. The CDR3 runs 13 residues. The CDR3 DNA reads TGCGCCAGCCGAATACAGGGGGCCTACGAGCAGTACTTC. As protein: CASRIQGAYEQYF.

V gene TRBV13 combines with J gene TRBJ2-3; the D call may be TRBD1 or TRBD2 (5 bases each). CDR1 and CDR2 (germline): PRHDT, FYEKMQ (reference sequence). The CDR3 length is 14 residues. Trimming left V 3 bases short and J 0 bases short, with 7 bases between. CDR3 sequence: CASSLGESTDTQYF. The CDR3 DNA is TGTGCCAGCAGCTTGGGGGAGAGCACAGATACGCAGTATTTT.

There are a few counts of this clone. The V and J genes are TRBV2 and TRBJ2-1; 9 bases agree with TRBD1. Trimming removed 7 bases from V and 6 bases from J; junction bases left unmatched: 10. The germline CDR1 and CDR2 sequences are SNHLY and FYNNEI. This CDR3 comprises 15 residues. In DNA, the CDR3 is TGTGCCAGCAAACTACGGACAGGGGATGTCAATGAGCAGTTCTTC. It codes for CASKLRTGDVNEQFF.

The rearrangement uses TRBV7-2 and TRBJ1-1; 8 bases are shared with TRBD1. CDR1 is SGHTA, CDR2 FQGNSA, per germline. The V gene end was trimmed by 5 bases and the J gene end by 1 base; junction bases not matched to a gene: 6. The CDR3 has 15 amino acids. In nucleotides, the CDR3 is TGTGCCAGCAGCCACCAACAGGGGGGGAACACTGAAGCTTTCTTT. Its protein product is CASSHQQGGNTEAFF.

This clone was found a few times. The rearrangement uses TRBV7-2 and TRBJ2-3; 7 bases are shared with TRBD2. In germline, CDR1 is SGHTA, CDR2 FQGNSA. After removal of 5 bases from V and 1 base from J, the junction contained 6 bases not matched to a gene. This CDR3 comprises 15 residues. CDR3 amino acids: CASSPSGGRTDTQYF. Here the CDR3 DNA reads TGTGCCAGCAGCCCTTCGGGGGGTCGCACAGATACGCAGTATTTT.

The rearrangement joins TRBV27 to TRBJ2-7; TRBD2 matches at 11 bases. Germline assignment: CDR1 MNHEY and CDR2 SMNVEV (reference sequence). V shed 4 bases, J shed 2 bases, and the junction held 4 bases outside the gene matches. The CDR3 totals 15 residues. CDR3 DNA: TGTGCCAGCAGTTACGGGACTAGCGGCACCTACGAGCAGTACTTC. It is translated as CASSYGTSGTYEQYF.

The genes are TRBV27 and TRBJ2-3; 9 bases map to TRBD2. The CDR3 sequence is 15 residues long. V dropped 5 bases and J dropped 1; count of bases not matched to a gene: 4. CDR1 and CDR2 (germline): MNHEY, SMNVEV (reference sequence). CDR3: CASSRLAERTDTQYF. CDR3 bases: TGTGCCAGCAGTCGACTAGCGGAGCGCACAGATACGCAGTATTTT.

The rearrangement uses TRBV4-1 and TRBJ2-7; TRBD2 might be the D (5 bases). The CDR3 covers 14 residues. The V end was cut by 1 base, the J end by 5 bases, with 12 bases between. Germline lookup yields CDR1 MGHRA and CDR2 YSYEKL. The CDR3 DNA is TGCGCCAGCAGCCAAGGTTTCGGGATACACGAGCAGTACTTC. As protein: CASSQGFGIHEQYF.

The chain joins TRBV4-3 to TRBJ2-7, with a possible D match to TRBD1 (6 bases). With 0 bases removed from V and 2 bases from J, the gap between germline ends came to 14 bases. The CDR3 contains 16 residues. The germline V gene encodes CDR1 LGHNA and CDR2 YSLEER. In DNA, the CDR3 is TGCGCCAGCAGCCAAGAGGCCGGGACACTAACCTACGAGCAGTACTTC. Translating gives CASSQEAGTLTYEQYF.

Note on this clone: The DNA is omitted, as the CDR3 cannot be located on it reliably, and the CDR3 follows TCRdb's listing. The CDR3 spells CASSLSTLVASGNQEFF. This chain uses TRBV27 with TRBJ2-1; TRBD2, as called in the table, went unchecked against the DNA. CDR1 is MNHEY and CDR2 is SMNVEV in the germline V gene (reference sequence). With termini counted, the CDR3 has 17 amino acids.

This chain connects TRBV28 to TRBJ2-3; D remains unclear. CDR3 size: 11 residues. V was clipped by 1 base and J by 8 bases, with 4 bases between them. Germline CDR1 and CDR2: MDHEN and SYDVKM. The CDR3 sequence: CASSLLGTQYF. The CDR3 coding sequence is TGTGCCAGCAGTTTATTGGGTACGCAGTATTTT.

This clone was observed a handful of times. The chain is built from TRBV14 and TRBJ2-1; D perhaps matches TRBD2 (6 bases). The CDR3 spans 15 residues. V lost 0 bases, J lost 9 bases, and 15 bases lay in between. CDR1 and CDR2 from the germline V gene are SGHDN and FVKESK. DNA for the CDR3: TGTGCCAGCAGCCAAGATTGGGACTCGAGAGGTGAGCAGTTCTTC. Its protein is CASSQDWDSRGEQFF.

Notes on this clone: At one end, the junction sequence differs from germline, possibly due to a read error. The rearrangement links TRBV7-9 to TRBJ1-1; TRBD1 aligns across 8 bases. The CDR3 totals 15 residues. Germline CDR1 is SEHNR and CDR2 is FQNEAQ (reference sequence). The CDR3 nucleotides are TGCGCCAGCAGCCAAGACACAGGGGGGAACACTGAAGCTTTCTTT. Translation: CASSQDTGGNTEAFF.